What follows describes a single TCR beta chain. The antigen remains undetermined. TCR beta CDR3 regions were amplified from RNA. The HTBI primer set was used in a first-round RT-PCR of the TCR CDR3. TCRdb processed the multiplex PCR reads anew with MiXCR; each CDR3 protein has one entry. The sample records over 450,000 distinct CDR3 sequences, 17% being singletons. The data derive from a study of T cells in Graves' hyperthyroidism and ophthalmopathy. Study-level points and caveats: It was a median 6.5 months before onset that the model predicted ophthalmopathy. Peripheral blood also featured most of the thyroid clonotypes expanded above 0.001.

Exclusions: uncontrolled infection, other autoimmune disease, pregnancy, lactation. Fresh peripheral blood, approximately 9.7 ml, was the source of the PBMCs. The sequence was collected from a woman between 18 and 29 years old with Graves' ophthalmopathy. The sequencing input was blood.

The CDR3 sequence: CASSKVFSPYEQYF. The CDR3 nucleotides are TGTGCCAGTAGTAAAGTCTTCAGTCCCTACGAGCAGTACTTC. The chain combines TRBV19 with TRBJ2-7; no clear D. The CDR3 covers 14 residues. The germline gives CDR1 LNHDA, CDR2 SQIVND (reference sequence). V was pared by 4 bases and J by 2 bases, with 12 bases between.